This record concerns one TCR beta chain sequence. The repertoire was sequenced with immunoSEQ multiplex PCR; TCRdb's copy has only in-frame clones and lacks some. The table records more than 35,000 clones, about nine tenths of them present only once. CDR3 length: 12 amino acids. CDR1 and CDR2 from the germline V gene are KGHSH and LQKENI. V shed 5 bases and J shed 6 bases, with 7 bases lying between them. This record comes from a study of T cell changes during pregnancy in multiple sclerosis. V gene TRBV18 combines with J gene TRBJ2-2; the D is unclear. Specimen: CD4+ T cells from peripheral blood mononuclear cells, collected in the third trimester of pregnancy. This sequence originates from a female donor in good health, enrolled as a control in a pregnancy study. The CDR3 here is CASSALAGELFF. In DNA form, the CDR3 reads TGTGCCAGCTCAGCTTTAGCCGGGGAGCTGTTTTTT.